This is a list of T cell receptor beta chains from one sample in a study of cytomegalovirus exposure and HLA in healthy donors. Sequencing was performed with immunoSEQ multiplex PCR; in TCRdb, only in-frame clones are kept and a portion is missing. The table shows roughly 100,000 clones, with roughly 80% occurring only once. Input material: PBMCs. These receptors originate from a woman aged 60 to 75 in good health and CMV-seronegative. CDR3s include the opening cysteine and the closing phenylalanine or tryptophan. Fields, in order: D gene, J gene, V gene, clone size, CDR3 DNA, CDR3 protein. D genes are given only for firm matches. Some rows mark clone size as missing; the rest say once, few, many or name a class of expanded clone.

d_gene: TRBD1
j_gene: TRBJ2-1
v_gene: TRBV29-1
abundance: .
CDR3nt: TGCAGCGTAGCCGAGGGACAGGCAGTTCATGATGAGCAGTTCTTC
CDR3aa: CSVAEGQAVHDEQFF

d_gene: TRBD1
j_gene: TRBJ2-7
v_gene: TRBV9
abundance: .
CDR3nt: TGTGCCAGCAGCTCCCGGGACAGGGGGCTAACCTATGACGAGCAGTACTTC
CDR3aa: CASSSRDRGLTYDEQYF

d_gene: .
j_gene: TRBJ1-2
v_gene: TRBV10-3
abundance: .
CDR3nt: TGTGCCATCAGTGAGTCGTTTAAGCTCAACCTCGGCTACACCTTC
CDR3aa: CAISESFKLNLGYTF

d_gene: .
j_gene: TRBJ2-5
v_gene: TRBV2
abundance: .
CDR3nt: TGTGCCAGCAGTGTCGACAGACGTCAAGAGACCCAGTACTTC
CDR3aa: CASSVDRRQETQYF

d_gene: .
j_gene: TRBJ1-1
v_gene: TRBV2
abundance: .
CDR3nt: TGTGCCAGCATTCCAGGGCTGAACACTGAAGCTTTCTTT
CDR3aa: CASIPGLNTEAFF

d_gene: .
j_gene: TRBJ1-5
v_gene: TRBV7-2
abundance: .
CDR3nt: TGTGCCAGCAGCTCGGACAGAAATCAGCCCCAGCATTTT
CDR3aa: CASSSDRNQPQHF

d_gene: TRBD2
j_gene: TRBJ2-7
v_gene: TRBV7-2
abundance: .
CDR3nt: TGTGCCAGCAGCCCTCTAGCGGGAGGTAGAGAGCAGTACTTC
CDR3aa: CASSPLAGGREQYF

d_gene: .
j_gene: TRBJ2-3
v_gene: TRBV6-6
abundance: .
CDR3nt: TGTGCCAGCAGTTACGAGGGAACAGATACGCAGTATTTT
CDR3aa: CASSYEGTDTQYF

d_gene: TRBD2
j_gene: TRBJ2-3
v_gene: TRBV7-9
abundance: .
CDR3nt: TGTGCCAGCACCGTAAGGCTAGCGGGAGGCCCCGATACGCAGTATTTT
CDR3aa: CASTVRLAGGPDTQYF

d_gene: .
j_gene: TRBJ2-2
v_gene: TRBV27
abundance: .
CDR3nt: TGTGCCAGCAGTTTATTCGGGACCGGGGAGCTGTTTTTT
CDR3aa: CASSLFGTGELFF

d_gene: .
j_gene: TRBJ1-2
v_gene: TRBV11-2
abundance: .
CDR3nt: TGTGCCAGCAGCTTAGCACTAGGGACCGCAGGCCAGGAGGGCTATGGCTACACCTTC
CDR3aa: CASSLALGTAGQEGYGYTF

d_gene: .
j_gene: TRBJ1-2
v_gene: TRBV28
abundance: once
CDR3nt: TGTGCCAGCAACCCTGGGGCAGCCTATGGCTACACCTTC
CDR3aa: CASNPGAAYGYTF